Below, 8 T cell receptor beta chains from the same sample are listed, as sequenced in a study of control samples from healthy donors and cancer patients. Measured with immunoSEQ multiplex PCR; TCRdb has only the in-frame clones, and not every one. The sample lists 100,000 to 120,000 clones, 80% to 90% occurring once. Sequenced: blood. The receptors stem from a woman in her forties or fifties in good health.

This chain connects TRBV7-6 to TRBJ2-3; D unresolved. The CDR3 is made up of 15 amino acids. Trimming left V 2 bases short and J 4 bases short, with 13 bases between. CDR1 and CDR2 from the germline V gene are SGHVS and FNYEAQ. CDR3 sequence: CASSLNVGSADTQYF. CDR3 DNA sequence: TGTGCCAGCAGCTTAAACGTTGGTAGTGCAGATACGCAGTATTTT.

This clone was detected once. The CDR3, as DNA: TGTGCCAGCAGCCATGGGGGCGGGACTGAAGCTTTCTTT. It specifies CASSHGGGTEAFF. The chain employs TRBV7-2 and TRBJ1-1, with D possibly TRBD1 on 6 matching bases. The germline gives CDR1 SGHTA, CDR2 FQGNSA. V lost 5 bases and J 5 bases, leaving 12 bases between the germline ends. The CDR3 runs 13 residues.

A single count supports this clone. This chain joins TRBV19 and TRBJ1-1, with D tentatively TRBD1 (5 bases). V was shortened by 2 bases and J by 0 bases, with 19 bases between the two germline ends. Germline V gene lookup returns CDR1 LNHDA and CDR2 SQIVND (reference sequence). CDR3 length: 18 residues. DNA of the CDR3: TGTGCCAGTAGTATAATGGGACGGACGACGAGCATGAACACTGAAGCTTTCTTT. Translation: CASSIMGRTTSMNTEAFF.

The chain is built from TRBV19 and TRBJ1-4; unclear D gene. The CDR3 runs 13 residues. From germline, CDR1 is LNHDA and CDR2 SQIVND (reference sequence). The V and J ends lost 2 bases and 5 bases respectively, with 6 bases between them. The CDR3 DNA reads TGTGCCAGTAGTATAAGACGGAATGAAAAACTGTTTTTT. Residues: CASSIRRNEKLFF.

On this clone: Other DNA sequences in this specimen translate into the identical CDR3. The chain couples TRBV7-2 to TRBJ1-1, with a possible D match to TRBD1 (6 bases). From germline, CDR1 is SGHTA and CDR2 FQGNSA. Trimming left V 1 base short and J 3 bases short, with 12 bases between. CDR3 length equals 15 residues. The CDR3 protein is CASSLGGGGDTEAFF. As DNA, the CDR3 is TGTGCCAGCAGCTTAGGAGGGGGGGGTGACACTGAAGCTTTCTTT.

The chain uses TRBV29-1 and TRBJ1-2, with D hard to call. Germline loops: CDR1 SQVTM, CDR2 ANQGSEA. CDR3 size: 11 residues. Between the trimmed V and J ends, which lost 6 bases and 4 bases, there was a span of 9 bases. CDR3 nucleotides: TGCAGCGTGGGCCTCCGCTATGGCTACACCTTC. Translating it yields CSVGLRYGYTF.

The rearrangement links TRBV15 to TRBJ2-5, with 8 nucleotides matching TRBD2. This CDR3 contains 15 residues. Per the germline V gene, CDR1 is LNHNV and CDR2 is YYDKDF (reference sequence). Trimming cost V 0 bases and J 5 bases; bases outside gene matches: 5. The CDR3 sequence: CATSRDRAGGETQYF. The CDR3 DNA reads as TGTGCCACCAGCAGAGATCGGGCGGGGGGCGAGACCCAGTACTTC.

Comment on this clone: In this CDR3 the conserved last residue, phenylalanine or tryptophan, is missing, so a read error is likely. The chain employs TRBV30 and TRBJ1-2; D remains unclear. The germline CDR1 and CDR2 sequences are GTSNPN and SVGIG (reference sequence). V lost 2 bases and J 4 bases, leaving 8 bases between the germline ends. The CDR3 runs 12 residues. CDR3 sequence (DNA): TGTGCCTGGAGTATCAGGTTCTATGGCTACACCCTC. It translates to CAWSIRFYGYTL.